The rows below give T cell receptor beta chains drawn from one sample of a study of T cell responses to AZD1222 COVID-19 vaccine. Sequencing used immunoSEQ multiplex PCR; TCRdb keeps in-frame clones, though not all of them. The table includes about 97,000 clones, roughly 88% detected once. This specimen consisted of peripheral blood, obtained on day 0 of AZD1222 vaccination. These receptors came from an adult in good health. Both conserved end residues are trimmed from each CDR3. The D gene is left open where the match is weak.

D gene	V gene	CDR3 protein
.	TRBV27	ASRRTGRTDTQY
TRBD1	TRBV29-1	SVDLDRGVTEAF
.	TRBV2	ASTRGGSSNQPQH
.	TRBV5-1	ASSLVRNTEAF
.	TRBV6-6	ASSFPGRADTEAF
.	TRBV10-3	AIREQGIADTQY
.	TRBV18	ASSVANYGYT
.	TRBV29-1	SVGQGGSGELF
.	TRBV7-2	ASSQIPTRADTQY
TRBD2	TRBV4-1	ASSGLADEQF
TRBD2	TRBV7-3	ASSLTGGLAVTDTQY
.	TRBV4-1	ASSQPAGNMNTEAF
TRBD1	TRBV7-9	ASSPDRDRSPYEQY
.	TRBV5-4	ASSLGQETQY
.	TRBV5-5	ASSLSGGQNQPQH
.	TRBV2	ASSEMRTGELF
.	TRBV27	ASSRGFTDTQY
.	TRBV6-5	ASSYSRNTEAF
.	TRBV7-8	ASSLGTFPTGYT
.	TRBV5-1	ASSLEVEPDYEQY
.	TRBV4-2	ASSQESGLQETQY
.	TRBV5-1	ASSFGGTEGETQY
.	TRBV11-2	ASSSGTWTDTQY
.	TRBV13	ASSSLANTGELF
.	TRBV25-1	ASNSPGVETQY
TRBD1	TRBV4-1	ASSQGRQGVAPLH
TRBD2	TRBV27	ASTFRLAGPTGELF
TRBD2	TRBV19	ASSPRLAGGVGELF